The source of this T cell receptor beta chain is a study of blood T cell repertoires in COVID-19 (dated by TCRdb to about 2020). Regarding the study in general: Samples covering the acute and convalescent phases of COVID-19 were provided by collaborators in the United States, Italy and Spain. Subjects who had been exposed to COVID-19, were actively infected with it, or had recovered from it provided the deeply sampled blood TCRbeta repertoires that made up the dataset. Where available, HLA class I and class II types were taken from metadata supplied by the sample provider and were not determined by assay-based typing. Nearly every sample came with metadata listing a de-identified subject ID, COVID-19 status, age in years and sex. The samples were drawn from the first 160 participants of the ongoing ImmuneRACE study and from over 950 subjects provided by 6 global collaborators. The prospective study material was composed of cDNA or gDNA derived from T cells, B-cell-depleted T cells, or PBMCs. The repertoires were released in a freely available public database meant as a resource for research on the immune response to SARS-CoV-2.

This clone was picked up a small number of times. This receptor's antigen is unknown. One base away there is no much larger clone; base qualities are not given. The collaborating institutions used their own protocols to collect whole blood in K2EDTA tubes. Collaborator samples were shipped for TCRbeta analysis as frozen whole blood, isolated PBMCs, or DNA extracted from either sample type. The immunoSEQ Assay, a bias-controlled multiplex PCR, was used to amplify TCRbeta CDR3 regions from genomic DNA. The original pipeline was this. The number of nucleated cells in each sample was estimated from the amplification of reference gene primers within the assay. Sequence reads were collapsed and filtered to measure the absolute abundance of every unique TCRbeta CDR3 rearrangement. For each sample, productive Simpson clonality was calculated as the square root of Simpson's diversity index over productive rearrangements. TCRdb holds this immuneACCESS table with in-frame rearrangements only. Some clones are missing; in checked studies, unresolved V genes explain under half, and the rest has no known cause. V and J calls and clone size are as listed in that table; D and trimming were resolved from the DNA. This sample gives roughly 59,000 clones in total; about 72% of them show up just once. The ten largest make up roughly 12% of the sample.

Sequences SGHRS (CDR1) and YFSETQ (CDR2) are obtained from the germline V gene. The CDR3 numbers 15 residues from cysteine through phenylalanine. Only the CDR3 portion is preserved as DNA: 45 bases, with reading frame beginning at the first base. V has 0 bases trimmed and J has 7 bases trimmed; junction bases matching no gene number 4. What the study reported, not specific to this receptor: The quantity of clinical and demographic metadata differed by source and by participant and was supplied without curation.

The sample taken for sequencing was peripheral blood. The sequence joins TRBV5-1 to TRBJ1-6; 7 of the junction bases match TRBD1. The receptor was isolated from a man aged 80 or over with acute or convalescent COVID-19. The CDR3 protein sequence reads: CASSLDDRVNSPLHF. The nucleotide sequence reads TGCGCCAGCAGCTTGGATGACAGGGTCAATTCACCCCTCCACTTT.